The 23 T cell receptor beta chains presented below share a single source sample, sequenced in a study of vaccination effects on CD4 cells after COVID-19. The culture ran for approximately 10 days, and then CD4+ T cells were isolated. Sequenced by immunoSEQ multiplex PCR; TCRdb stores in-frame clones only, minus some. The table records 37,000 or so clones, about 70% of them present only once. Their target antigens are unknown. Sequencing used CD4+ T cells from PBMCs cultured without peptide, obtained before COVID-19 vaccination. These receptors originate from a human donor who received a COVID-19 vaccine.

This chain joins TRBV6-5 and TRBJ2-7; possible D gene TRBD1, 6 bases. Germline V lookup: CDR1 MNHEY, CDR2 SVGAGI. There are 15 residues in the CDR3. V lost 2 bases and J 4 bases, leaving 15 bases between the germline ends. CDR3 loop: CASSYTSGVLYEQYF. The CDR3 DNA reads TGTGCCAGCAGTTACACATCAGGGGTGCTATACGAGCAGTACTTC.

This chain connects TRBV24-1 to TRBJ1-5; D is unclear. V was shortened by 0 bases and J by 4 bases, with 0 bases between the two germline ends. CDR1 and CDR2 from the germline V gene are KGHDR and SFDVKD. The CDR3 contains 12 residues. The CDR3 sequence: CATSDLNQPQHF. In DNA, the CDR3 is TGTGCCACCAGTGATTTGAATCAGCCCCAGCATTTT.

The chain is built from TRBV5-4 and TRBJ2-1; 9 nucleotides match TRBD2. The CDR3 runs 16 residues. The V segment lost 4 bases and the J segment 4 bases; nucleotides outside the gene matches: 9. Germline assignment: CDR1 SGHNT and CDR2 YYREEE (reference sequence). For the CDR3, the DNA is TGTGCCAGCAGCGGGGGAGGACTAGCGAGATACAATGAGCAGTTCTTC. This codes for CASSGGGLARYNEQFF.

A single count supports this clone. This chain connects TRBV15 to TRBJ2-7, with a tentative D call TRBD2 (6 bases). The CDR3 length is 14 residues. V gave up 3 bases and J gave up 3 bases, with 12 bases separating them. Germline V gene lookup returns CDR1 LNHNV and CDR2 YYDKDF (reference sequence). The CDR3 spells CATSSNPGDYEQYF. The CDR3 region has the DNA TGTGCCACCAGCAGCAACCCGGGAGACTACGAGCAGTACTTC.

The CDR3 here is CASSASNSNSPLHF. DNA of the CDR3: TGTGCCAGCAGCGCGAGTAACAGTAATTCACCCCTCCACTTT. The V gene is TRBV6-5, the J gene TRBJ1-6; D remains ambiguous. CDR1 is MNHEY and CDR2 is SVGAGI in the germline V gene. The CDR3 length is 14 residues. Trimming pared 6 bases from V and 6 bases from J, leaving 12 bases between.

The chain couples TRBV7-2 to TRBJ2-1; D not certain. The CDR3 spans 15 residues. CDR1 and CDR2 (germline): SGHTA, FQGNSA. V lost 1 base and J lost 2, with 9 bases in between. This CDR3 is CASSLDLATYNEQFF. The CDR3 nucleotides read TGTGCCAGCAGCTTAGATTTGGCGACCTACAATGAGCAGTTCTTC.

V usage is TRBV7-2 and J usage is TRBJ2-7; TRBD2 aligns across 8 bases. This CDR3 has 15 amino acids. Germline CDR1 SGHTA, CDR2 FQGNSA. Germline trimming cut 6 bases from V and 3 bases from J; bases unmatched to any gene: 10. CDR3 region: CASRSGGRVNYEQYF. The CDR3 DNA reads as TGTGCCAGCAGATCGGGGGGGAGAGTTAACTACGAGCAGTACTTC.

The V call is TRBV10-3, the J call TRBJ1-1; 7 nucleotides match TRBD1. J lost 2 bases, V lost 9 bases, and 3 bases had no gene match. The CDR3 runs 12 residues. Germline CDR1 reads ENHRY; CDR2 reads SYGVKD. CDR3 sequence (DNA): TGTGCCATAGGGGGCATAAACACTGAAGCTTTCTTT. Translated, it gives CAIGGINTEAFF.

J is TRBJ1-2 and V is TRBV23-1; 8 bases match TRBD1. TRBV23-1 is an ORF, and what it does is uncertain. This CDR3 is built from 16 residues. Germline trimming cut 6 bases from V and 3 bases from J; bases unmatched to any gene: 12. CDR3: CASSPQGGPLDYGYTF. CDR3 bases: TGCGCCAGCAGCCCACAGGGGGGTCCCCTCGACTATGGCTACACCTTC.

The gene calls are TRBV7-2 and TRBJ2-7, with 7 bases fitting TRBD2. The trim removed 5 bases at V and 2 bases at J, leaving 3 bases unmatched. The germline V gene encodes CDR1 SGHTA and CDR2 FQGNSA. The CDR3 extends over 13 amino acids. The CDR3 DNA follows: TGTGCCAGCAGCCTGGGGGGGACCTACGAGCAGTACTTC. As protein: CASSLGGTYEQYF.

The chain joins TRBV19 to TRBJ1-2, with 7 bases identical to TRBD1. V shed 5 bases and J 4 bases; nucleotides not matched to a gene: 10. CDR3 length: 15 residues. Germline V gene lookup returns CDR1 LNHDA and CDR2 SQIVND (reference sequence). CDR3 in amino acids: CASSPPQTGSYGYTF. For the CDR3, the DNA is TGTGCCAGTAGTCCACCCCAGACAGGGTCCTATGGCTACACCTTC.

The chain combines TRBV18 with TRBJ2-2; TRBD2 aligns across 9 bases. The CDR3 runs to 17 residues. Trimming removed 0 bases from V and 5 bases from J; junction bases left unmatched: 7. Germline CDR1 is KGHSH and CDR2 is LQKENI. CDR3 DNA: TGTGCCAGCTCACCACCGAGGGCTAGCGGGGCTACCGGGGAGCTGTTTTTT. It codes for CASSPPRASGATGELFF.

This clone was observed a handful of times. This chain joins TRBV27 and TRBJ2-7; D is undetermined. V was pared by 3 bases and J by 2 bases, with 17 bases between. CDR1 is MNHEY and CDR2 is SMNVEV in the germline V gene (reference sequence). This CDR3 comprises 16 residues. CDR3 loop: CASSFSGRARTYEQYF. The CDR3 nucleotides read TGTGCCAGCAGTTTCTCGGGTCGGGCTAGAACCTACGAGCAGTACTTC.

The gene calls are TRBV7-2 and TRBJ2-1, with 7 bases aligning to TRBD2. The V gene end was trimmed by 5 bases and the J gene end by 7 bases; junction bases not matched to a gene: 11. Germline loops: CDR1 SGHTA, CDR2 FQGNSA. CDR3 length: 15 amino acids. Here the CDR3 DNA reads TGTGCCAGCAGCCCTAGCGGCGGGAGAAGAAATGAGCAGTTCTTC. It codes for CASSPSGGRRNEQFF.

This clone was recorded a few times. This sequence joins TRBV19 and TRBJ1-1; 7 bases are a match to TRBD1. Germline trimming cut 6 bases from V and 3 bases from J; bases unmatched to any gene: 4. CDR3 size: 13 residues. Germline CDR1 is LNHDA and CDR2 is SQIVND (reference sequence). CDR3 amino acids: CASSRDRDTEAFF. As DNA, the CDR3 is TGTGCCAGTAGCCGGGACAGAGACACTGAAGCTTTCTTT.

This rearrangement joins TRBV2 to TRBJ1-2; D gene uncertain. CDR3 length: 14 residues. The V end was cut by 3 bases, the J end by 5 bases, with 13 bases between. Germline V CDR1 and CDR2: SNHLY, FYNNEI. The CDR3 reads CASSESETLYGYTF. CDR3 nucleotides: TGTGCCAGCAGTGAGTCCGAAACCTTATATGGCTACACCTTC.

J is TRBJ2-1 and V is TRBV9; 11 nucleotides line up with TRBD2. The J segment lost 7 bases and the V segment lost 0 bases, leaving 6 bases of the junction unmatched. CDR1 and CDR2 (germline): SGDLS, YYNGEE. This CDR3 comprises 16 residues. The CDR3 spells CASSVALAGDGNEQFF. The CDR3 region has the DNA TGTGCCAGCAGCGTAGCACTAGCGGGAGATGGGAATGAGCAGTTCTTC.

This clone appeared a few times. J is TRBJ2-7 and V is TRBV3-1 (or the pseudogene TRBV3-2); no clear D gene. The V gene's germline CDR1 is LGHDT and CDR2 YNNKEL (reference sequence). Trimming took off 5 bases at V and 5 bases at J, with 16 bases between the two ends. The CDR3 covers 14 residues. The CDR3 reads CASSMRHSANEQYF. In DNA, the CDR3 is TGTGCCAGCAGCATGCGCCACTCCGCCAACGAGCAGTACTTC.

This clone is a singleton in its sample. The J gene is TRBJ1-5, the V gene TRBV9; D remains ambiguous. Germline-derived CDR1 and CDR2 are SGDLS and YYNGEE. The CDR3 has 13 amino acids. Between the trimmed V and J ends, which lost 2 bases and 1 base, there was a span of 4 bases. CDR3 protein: CASSVRSNQPQHF. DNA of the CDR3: TGTGCCAGCAGCGTCAGAAGCAATCAGCCCCAGCATTTT. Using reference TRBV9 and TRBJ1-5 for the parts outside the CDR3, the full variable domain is DSGVTQTPKHLITATGQRVTLRCSPRSGDLSVYWYQQSLDQGLQFLIQYYNGEERAKGNILERFSAQQFPDLHSELNLSSLELGDSALYFCASSVRSNQPQHFGDGTRLSIL.

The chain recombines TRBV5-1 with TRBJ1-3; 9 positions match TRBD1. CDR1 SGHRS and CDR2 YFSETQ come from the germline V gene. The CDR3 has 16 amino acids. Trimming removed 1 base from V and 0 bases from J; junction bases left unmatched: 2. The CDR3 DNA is TGCGCCAGCAGCTTGAGGGACAGGGCCTCTGGAAACACCATATATTTT. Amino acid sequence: CASSLRDRASGNTIYF.

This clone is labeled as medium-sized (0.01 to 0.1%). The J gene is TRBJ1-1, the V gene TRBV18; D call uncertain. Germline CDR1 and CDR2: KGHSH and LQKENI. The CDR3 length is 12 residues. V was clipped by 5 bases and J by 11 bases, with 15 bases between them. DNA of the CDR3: TGTGCCAGCTCAACGGAACGAGTCTCGGCTTTCTTT. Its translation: CASSTERVSAFF.

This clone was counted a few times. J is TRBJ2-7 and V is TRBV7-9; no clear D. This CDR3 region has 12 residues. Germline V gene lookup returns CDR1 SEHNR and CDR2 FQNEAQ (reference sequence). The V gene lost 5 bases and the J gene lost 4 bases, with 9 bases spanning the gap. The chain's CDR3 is CASSPLRYEQYF. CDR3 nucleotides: TGTGCCAGCAGCCCGTTAAGGTACGAGCAGTACTTC.

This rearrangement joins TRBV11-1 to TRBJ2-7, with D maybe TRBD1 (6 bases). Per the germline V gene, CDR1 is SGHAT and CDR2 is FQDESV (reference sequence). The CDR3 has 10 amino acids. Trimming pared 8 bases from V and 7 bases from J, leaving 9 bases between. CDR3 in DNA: TGTGCCAGCTCAGGACAGGAGCAGTACTTC. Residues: CASSGQEQYF.